This T cell receptor (beta chain) was identified in a study of OX40 agonist ivuxolimab in advanced cancers. The repertoire was sequenced with immunoSEQ multiplex PCR; TCRdb's copy has only in-frame clones and lacks some. The sample includes about 80,000 clones, 70% to 90% of them seen just once. Germline-derived CDR1 and CDR2 are SGHAT and FQDESV (reference sequence). The V end lost 1 base, the J end lost 0 bases, and 10 bases lay between the germline ends. This CDR3 region has 15 residues. Sequencing was performed on CD4+ or CD8+ T cells sorted from blood, taken in a trial of the OX40 agonist ivuxolimab. The source of this sequence is an adult with an advanced solid tumor such as melanoma, head and neck, liver or kidney cancer. The chain has TRBV11-1 and TRBJ2-7; D tentatively fits TRBD1 or TRBD2 (5 bases each). The CDR3 reads CASSLGGTGSYEQYF. For the CDR3, the DNA is TGTGCCAGCAGCTTAGGGGGGACGGGCTCCTACGAGCAGTACTTC.